The table lists the clone carrying this T cell receptor (beta chain) with many counts. The antigen remains undetermined. The investigators amplified TCR beta CDR3 regions from RNA transcripts. Using the HTBI primer set, a first-round RT-PCR was run on the TCR CDR3. TCRdb redid the calling of the multiplex PCR reads with MiXCR, one entry per CDR3 protein. Here the sample spans some 550,000 distinct CDR3 sequences, about 20% being singletons. The definition of stable Graves' hyperthyroidism was no ophthalmopathy progression within 18 months. The data are from a study of T cells in Graves' hyperthyroidism and ophthalmopathy. The CDR3 consists of 14 residues. Germline values: CDR1 SNHLY, CDR2 FYNNEI. The ends were cut back, 3 bases at V and 2 bases at J, with 11 bases in the middle. Overall study findings and caveats: The model foresaw ophthalmopathy a median roughly 6 months prior to onset.

The sequence was obtained from a man aged 18-30 years with Graves' hyperthyroidism. The sequenced sample was blood. The chain has TRBV2 and TRBJ2-7; D call uncertain. The CDR3 nucleotides are TGTGCCAGCAGTGATTTCCCCCGACCCTACGAGCAGTACTTC. As protein: CASSDFPRPYEQYF.